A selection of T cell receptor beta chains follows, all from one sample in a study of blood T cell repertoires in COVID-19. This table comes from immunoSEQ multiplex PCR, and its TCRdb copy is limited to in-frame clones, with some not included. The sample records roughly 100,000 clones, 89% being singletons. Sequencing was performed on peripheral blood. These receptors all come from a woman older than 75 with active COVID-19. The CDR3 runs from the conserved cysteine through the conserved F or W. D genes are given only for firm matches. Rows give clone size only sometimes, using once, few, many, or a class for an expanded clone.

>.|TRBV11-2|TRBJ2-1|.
TGTGCCAGCAGCTTACCTAGGAGCCTCCACGGCAATGAGCAGTTCTTC
CASSLPRSLHGNEQFF
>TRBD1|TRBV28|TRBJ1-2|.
TGTGCCAGCAGCCCGGGACAGGCGAGCTATGGCTACACCTTC
CASSPGQASYGYTF
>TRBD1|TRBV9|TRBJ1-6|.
TGTGCCAGCAGCCGGGACAGGGGGCAATCACCCCTCCACTTT
CASSRDRGQSPLHF
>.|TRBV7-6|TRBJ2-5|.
TGTGCCAGCAGCTTATGGGGCCCGGACGAAGAGACCCAGTACTTC
CASSLWGPDEETQYF
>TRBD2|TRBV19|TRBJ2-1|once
TGTGCCAGTAGATTCCTAGCGGCATACAATGAGCAGTTCTTC
CASRFLAAYNEQFF
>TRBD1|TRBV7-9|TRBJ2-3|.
TGTGCCAGCACCGGACAGGGGTCCACAGATACGCAGTATTTT
CASTGQGSTDTQYF
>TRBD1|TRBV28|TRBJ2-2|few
TGTGCCAGCACCCTCAGCACCTCCTTACTCCGGGACAGGGGGCCGAACACCGGGGAGCTGTTTTTT
CASTLSTSLLRDRGPNTGELFF
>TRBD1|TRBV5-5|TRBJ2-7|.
TGTGCCAGCAGCGGGACAGTTAACTACGAGCAGTACTTC
CASSGTVNYEQYF
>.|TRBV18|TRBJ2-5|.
TGTGCCAGCTCACCAAGGTTTCAGGCAGGATTCCAAGAGACCCAGTACTTC
CASSPRFQAGFQETQYF
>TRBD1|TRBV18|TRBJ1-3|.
TGTGCCAGCTCACACGACAGGGGAGCTGGAAACACCATATATTTT
CASSHDRGAGNTIYF
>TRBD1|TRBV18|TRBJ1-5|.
TGTGCCAGCTCACCGCAGGGGGATCAGCCCCAGCATTTT
CASSPQGDQPQHF
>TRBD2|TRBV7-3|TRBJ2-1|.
TGTGCCAGCAGCATAGGCGGGACTAGCCCGCAGTACAATGAGCAGTTCTTC
CASSIGGTSPQYNEQFF
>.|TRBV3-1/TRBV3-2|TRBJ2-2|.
TGTGCCAGCAGCCAGGGGGCAGGGAGCGAGGGCCGGGAGCTGTTTTTT
CASSQGAGSEGRELFF
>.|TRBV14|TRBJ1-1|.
TGTGCCAGCAGTCCCCTGAGTACGAACACTGAAGCTTTCTTT
CASSPLSTNTEAFF
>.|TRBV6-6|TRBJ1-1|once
TGTGCCAGCAGTTACGACACGAAGGTCACTAACACTGAAGCTTTCTTT
CASSYDTKVTNTEAFF
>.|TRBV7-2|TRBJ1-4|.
TGTGCCAGCAGCTTAGCCGAGAGCGGAAAACTGTTTTTT
CASSLAESGKLFF
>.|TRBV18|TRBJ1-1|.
TGTGCCAGCTCACACGTACAGGGCTTGAACACTGAAGCTTTCTTT
CASSHVQGLNTEAFF
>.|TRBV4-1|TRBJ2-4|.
TGCGCCAGCAGCCAACCCGGACAGATAAACATTCAGTACTTC
CASSQPGQINIQYF
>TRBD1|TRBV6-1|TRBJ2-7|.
TGTGCCAGCAGTGAAAAGGGACAGGGAAGCTCCTACGAGCAGTACTTC
CASSEKGQGSSYEQYF
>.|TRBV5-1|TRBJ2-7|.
TGCGCCAGCAGCTTGGTCAGGTCTGGCGAGCAGTACTTC
CASSLVRSGEQYF
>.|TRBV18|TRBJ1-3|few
TGTGCCAGCTCACTCAATTCCCGGGACTCAAACACCATATATTTT
CASSLNSRDSNTIYF
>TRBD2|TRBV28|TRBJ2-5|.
TGTGCCAGCAGTTTCCTAGCGGGAGATCCCACCCAAGAGACCCAGTACTTC
CASSFLAGDPTQETQYF
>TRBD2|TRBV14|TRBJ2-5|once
TGTGCCAGCAGCCAAGTTAGCGGGAGAGACCAAGAGACCCAGTACTTC
CASSQVSGRDQETQYF
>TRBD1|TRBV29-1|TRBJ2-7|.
TGCAGCGGGGCCCGGGACAGCGGTTCGGCCGAGCAGTACTTC
CSGARDSGSAEQYF
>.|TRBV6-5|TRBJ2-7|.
TGTGCCAGCCGGATAGCGATAAGCTCCTACGAGCAGTACTTC
CASRIAISSYEQYF
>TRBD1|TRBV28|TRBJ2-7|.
TGTGCCAGCAGTCCGGGACAGATAAGATACGAGCAGTACTTC
CASSPGQIRYEQYF
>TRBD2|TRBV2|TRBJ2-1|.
TGTGCCAGCAGTGAGGCTAGCGGGAGTCGGGAGCAGTTCTTC
CASSEASGSREQFF
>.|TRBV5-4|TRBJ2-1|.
TGTGCCAGCAGCCCGGGGACACTTCCCGAGAATGAGCAGTTCTTC
CASSPGTLPENEQFF
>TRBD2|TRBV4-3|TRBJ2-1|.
TGCGCCAGCAGCCAAGAGGTTGGCGGGAGTTCCTACAATGAGCAGTTCTTC
CASSQEVGGSSYNEQFF
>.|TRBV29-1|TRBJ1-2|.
TGCAGCGTTGTGCTCGGGGGGGGACTTGGCTACACCTTC
CSVVLGGGLGYTF
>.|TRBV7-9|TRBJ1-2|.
TGTGCCAGCAGCTCCTACAGGGCTAACTATGGCTACACCTTC
CASSSYRANYGYTF
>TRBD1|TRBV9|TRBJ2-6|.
TGTGCCAGCAGCGCGTGGGACAGGGGGCGCGGGGCCAACGTCCTGACTTTC
CASSAWDRGRGANVLTF
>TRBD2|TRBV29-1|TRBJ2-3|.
TGCAGCGTAGCACGTAGGACTAGCGGAAAACCTAGCACAGATACGCAGTATTTT
CSVARRTSGKPSTDTQYF
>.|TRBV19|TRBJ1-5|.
TGTGCCAGTCACCCCGCGCGGAGCCACGGCAATCAGCCCCAGCATTTT
CASHPARSHGNQPQHF
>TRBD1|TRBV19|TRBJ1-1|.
TGTGCCAGTAGTTTAGCCCCGGGACAGTCCAACACTGAAGCTTTCTTT
CASSLAPGQSNTEAFF
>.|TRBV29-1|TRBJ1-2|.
TGCAGCGTTGGGGGGGGCGCGGCCGATGGCTACACCTTC
CSVGGGAADGYTF
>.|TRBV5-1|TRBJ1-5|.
TGCGCCAGCAGCTTGAGCCCTAATCAGCCCCAGCATTTT
CASSLSPNQPQHF
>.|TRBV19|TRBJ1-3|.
TGTGCCAGTAGCCGTGGGGCCTGGAGCTCTGGAAACACCATATATTTT
CASSRGAWSSGNTIYF
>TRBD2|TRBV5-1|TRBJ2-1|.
TGCGCCAGCAGCTTTCAACTAGCGCGATCCTACAATGAGCAGTTCTTC
CASSFQLARSYNEQFF
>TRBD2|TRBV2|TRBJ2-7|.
TGTGCCAGCAGTGAAGAAACTAGCGGGAGGATCTACGAGCAGTACTTC
CASSEETSGRIYEQYF
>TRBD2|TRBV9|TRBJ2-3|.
TGTGCCAGCAGCGTATCTAGCGGTCCTTATACGCAGTATTTT
CASSVSSGPYTQYF
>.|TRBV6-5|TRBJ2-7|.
TGTGCCAGCAGGGCGAACGAGGACGAGCAGTACTTC
CASRANEDEQYF
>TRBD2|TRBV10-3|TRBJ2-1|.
TGTGCCATCACCGTCGCGCGGGGGAGCTCCTACAATGAGCAGTTCTTC
CAITVARGSSYNEQFF
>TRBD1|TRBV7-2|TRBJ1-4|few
TGTGCCAGCAGCTCCCAGGGGGCAACTAATGAAAAACTGTTTTTT
CASSSQGATNEKLFF
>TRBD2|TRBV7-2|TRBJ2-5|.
TGTGCCAGCAGCTTAGCCGGGCGGGGGGAGACCCAGTACTTC
CASSLAGRGETQYF